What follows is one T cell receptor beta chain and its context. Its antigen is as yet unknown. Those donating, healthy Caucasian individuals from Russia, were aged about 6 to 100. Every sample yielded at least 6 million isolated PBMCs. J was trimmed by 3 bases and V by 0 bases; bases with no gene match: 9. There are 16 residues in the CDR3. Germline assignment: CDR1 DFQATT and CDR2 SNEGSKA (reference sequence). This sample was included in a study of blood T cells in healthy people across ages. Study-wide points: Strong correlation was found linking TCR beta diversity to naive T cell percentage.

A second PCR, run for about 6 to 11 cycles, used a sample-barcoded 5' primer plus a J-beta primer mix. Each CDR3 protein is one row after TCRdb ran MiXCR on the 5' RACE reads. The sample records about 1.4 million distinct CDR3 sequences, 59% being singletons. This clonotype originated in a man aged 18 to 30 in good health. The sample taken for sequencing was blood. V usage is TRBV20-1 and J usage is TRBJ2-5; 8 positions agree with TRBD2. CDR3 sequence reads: CSARDPASGPEETQYF. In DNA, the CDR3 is TGCAGTGCTAGAGATCCGGCTAGCGGGCCTGAAGAGACCCAGTACTTC.